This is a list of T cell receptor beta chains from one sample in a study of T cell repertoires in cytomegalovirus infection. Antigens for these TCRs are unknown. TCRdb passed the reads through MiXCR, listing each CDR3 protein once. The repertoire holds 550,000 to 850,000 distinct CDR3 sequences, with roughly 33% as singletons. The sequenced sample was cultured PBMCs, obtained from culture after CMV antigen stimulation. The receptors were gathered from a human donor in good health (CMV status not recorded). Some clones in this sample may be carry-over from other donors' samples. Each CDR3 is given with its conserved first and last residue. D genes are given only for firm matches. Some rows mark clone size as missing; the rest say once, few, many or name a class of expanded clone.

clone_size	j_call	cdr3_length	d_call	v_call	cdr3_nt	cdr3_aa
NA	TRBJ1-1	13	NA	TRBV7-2	TGTGCCAGCAGCTTAGTATTGGGAGCTGAAGCTTTCTTT	CASSLVLGAEAFF
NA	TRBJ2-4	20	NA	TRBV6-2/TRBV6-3	TGTGCCAGCAGTTACCGGATTTTGGACAGAACTCTTCTGGCCAAAAACATTCAGTACTTC	CASSYRILDRTLLAKNIQYF
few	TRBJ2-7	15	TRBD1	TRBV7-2	TGTGCCAGCAGCTTGGGACAGGGACATTACTACGAGCAGTACTTC	CASSLGQGHYYEQYF
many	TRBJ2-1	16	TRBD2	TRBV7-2	TGTGCCAGCAGCTCACTAGCGGGAGCGGGCTACAATGAGCAGTTCTTC	CASSSLAGAGYNEQFF
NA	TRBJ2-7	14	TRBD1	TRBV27	TGTGCCAGCAGTCCGAGGACAGGGACTGGCGAGCAGTACTTC	CASSPRTGTGEQYF
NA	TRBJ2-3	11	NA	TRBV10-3	TGTGCCATCCGAGGTCCCGATACGCAGTATTTT	CAIRGPDTQYF
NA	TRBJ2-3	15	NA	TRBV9	TGTGCCAGCAGCCCCCCGGGACGGCCCACAGATACGCAGTATTTT	CASSPPGRPTDTQYF
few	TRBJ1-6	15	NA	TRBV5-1	TGCGCCAGCAGCTTGGACCGGGGATCGGCTTCACCCCTCCACTTT	CASSLDRGSASPLHF
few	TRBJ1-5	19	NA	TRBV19	TGTGCCAGTAGTCCGAAACAGTGGATCACCTACCAACCCAATCAGCCCCAGCATTTT	CASSPKQWITYQPNQPQHF
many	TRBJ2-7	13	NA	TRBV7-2	TGTGCCAGCAGCTTAGTAGCGCCCTACGAGCAGTACTTC	CASSLVAPYEQYF
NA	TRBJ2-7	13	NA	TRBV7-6	TGTGCCAGCGCCAATTATGGCTCCTACGAGCAGTACTTC	CASANYGSYEQYF
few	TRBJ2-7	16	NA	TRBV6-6	TGTGCCAGCAGTTACGCCCTAGAGAGCGCCTACTACGAGCAGTACTTC	CASSYALESAYYEQYF
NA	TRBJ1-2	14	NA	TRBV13	TGTGCCAGCAGCTTCGACCAGGGCAACTATGGCTACACCTTC	CASSFDQGNYGYTF
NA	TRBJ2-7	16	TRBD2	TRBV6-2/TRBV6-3	TGTGCCAGCAAACCCTACCCGGGCGGGAGCTACTACGAGCAGTACTTC	CASKPYPGGSYYEQYF
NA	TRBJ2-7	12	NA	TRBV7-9	TGTGCCAGCAGCCCCGTTTCGCTCGAGCAGTACTTC	CASSPVSLEQYF
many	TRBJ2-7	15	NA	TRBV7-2	TGTGCCAGCAGCTTAATCTTGGGACACGCCTACGAGCAGTACTTC	CASSLILGHAYEQYF
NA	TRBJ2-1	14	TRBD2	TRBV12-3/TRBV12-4	TGTGCCAGCACCCCGTGGGGGGGGAGGGGTGAGCAGTTCTTC	CASTPWGGRGEQFF
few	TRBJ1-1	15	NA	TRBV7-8	TGTGCCAGCAGCTCACACACCTCAGGGAACACTGAAGCTTTCTTT	CASSSHTSGNTEAFF
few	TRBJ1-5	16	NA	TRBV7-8	TGTGCCAGCAGCTTAGATTCTGGGGGTAGCAATCAGCCCCAGCATTTT	CASSLDSGGSNQPQHF
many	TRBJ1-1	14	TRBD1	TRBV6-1	TGTGCCAGCAGGGGGACAGGGACGAACACTGAAGCTTTCTTT	CASRGTGTNTEAFF
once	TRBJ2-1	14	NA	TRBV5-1	TGCGCCAGCAGCATTGACAGAGCTTACAATGAGCAGTTCTTC	CASSIDRAYNEQFF
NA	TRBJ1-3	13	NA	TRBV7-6	TGTGCCGTATGTTGTAACTCTGGAAACACCATATATTTT	CAVCCNSGNTIYF
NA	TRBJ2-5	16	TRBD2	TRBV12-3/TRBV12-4	TGTGCCAGCAGTTCCGGACTAGCGGGGGGCCAAGAGGCCCAGTACTTC	CASSSGLAGGQEAQYF
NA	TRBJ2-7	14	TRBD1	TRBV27	TGTGCCAGCCACTTACGGGACAGTCCCTACGAGCAGTACTTC	CASHLRDSPYEQYF
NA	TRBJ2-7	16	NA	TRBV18	TGTGCCAGCTCACCCCAGACCAGTACTAGTGCCTACGAGCAGTACTTC	CASSPQTSTSAYEQYF
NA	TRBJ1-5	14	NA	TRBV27	TGTGCCAGCAGTTTGAGGGGGACCAATCAGCCCCAGCATTTT	CASSLRGTNQPQHF
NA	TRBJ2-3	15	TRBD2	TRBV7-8	TGTGCCAGCAGCTCGGGACTAATGGGCACAGATACGCAGTATTTT	CASSSGLMGTDTQYF
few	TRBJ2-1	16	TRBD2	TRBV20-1	TGCAGTGCTAGACCCCTTAGCGGGAGGAACTACAATGAGCAGTTCTTC	CSARPLSGRNYNEQFF
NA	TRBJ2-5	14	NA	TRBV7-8	TGTGCCAGCAGCTTAAGTAGCGCCCAAGAGACCCAGTACTTC	CASSLSSAQETQYF
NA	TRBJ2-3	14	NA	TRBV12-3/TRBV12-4	TGTGCCAGCAGTTCCGGGATCCACACAGATACGCAGTATTTT	CASSSGIHTDTQYF
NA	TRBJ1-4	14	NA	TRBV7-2	TGTGCCAGCAGCCGTGGGCGGGATAATGAAAAACTGTTTTTT	CASSRGRDNEKLFF
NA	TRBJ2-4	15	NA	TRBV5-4	TGTGCCAGCAGCAAACCCGGGACGGCAAAAAACATTCAGTACTTC	CASSKPGTAKNIQYF
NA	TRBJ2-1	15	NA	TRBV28	TGTGCCAGCAGTTTCCCGGGCCCCGTGGGCAATGAGCAGTTCTTC	CASSFPGPVGNEQFF
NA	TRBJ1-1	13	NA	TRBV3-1	TGTGCCAGCAGCCAATTTTGGAACACTGAAGCTTTCTTT	CASSQFWNTEAFF
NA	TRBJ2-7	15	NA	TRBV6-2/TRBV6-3	TGTGCCAGCAGTTCCCGGCTAGCGTTCTCCTACGAGCAGTACTTC	CASSSRLAFSYEQYF
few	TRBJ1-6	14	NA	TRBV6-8	TGTGCCAGCAGCCCGCAAGCAGGGCAATCACCCCTCCACTTT	CASSPQAGQSPLHF
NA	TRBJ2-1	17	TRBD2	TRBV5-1	TGCGCCAGCAGCTTGGTAGGACTAGCGGGGGGGCAAAATGAGCAGTTCTTC	CASSLVGLAGGQNEQFF
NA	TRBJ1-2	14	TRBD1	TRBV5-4	TGTGCCAGCAGCTTCCCCTGGACAGGGCAAGGCTACACCTTC	CASSFPWTGQGYTF
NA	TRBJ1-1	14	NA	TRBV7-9	TGTGCCAGCAGCCCCCCCGTTCTGAACACTGAAGCTTTCTTT	CASSPPVLNTEAFF
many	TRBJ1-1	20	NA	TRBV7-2	TGTGCCAGCAGCTCCCTCTCCCTCTCGCGGGACCGGGGGCTTCGACAGGATACATACTTT	CASSSLSLSRDRGLRQDTYF
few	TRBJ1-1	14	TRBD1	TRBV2	TGTGCCAGCAGCGAGGGGGCCGGGAACACTGAAGCTTTCTTT	CASSEGAGNTEAFF
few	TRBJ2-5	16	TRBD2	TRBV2	TGTGCCAGCAGTGATGTTAGCGGGGGCCCCGGGGAGACCCAGTACTTC	CASSDVSGGPGETQYF
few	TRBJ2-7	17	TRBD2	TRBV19	TGTGCCAGTAGTCCAGACACCGCGACTAGCGGGAGGCACGAGCAGTACTTC	CASSPDTATSGRHEQYF
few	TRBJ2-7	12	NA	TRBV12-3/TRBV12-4	TGTGCCAGCAGTTTTGACAACTACGAGCAGTACTTC	CASSFDNYEQYF
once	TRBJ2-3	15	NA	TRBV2	TGTGCCAACGGATGGGGAGACACTAGCACAGATACGCAGTATTTT	CANGWGDTSTDTQYF
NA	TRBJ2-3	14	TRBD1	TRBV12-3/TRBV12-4	TGTGCCAGCACCCCCAGACAGGGCCCAGATACGCAGTATTTT	CASTPRQGPDTQYF
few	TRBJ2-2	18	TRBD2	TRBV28	TGTGCCAGCAGTGTCCCGACTAGCCTACTGGCGAACACCGGGGAGCTGTTTTTT	CASSVPTSLLANTGELFF
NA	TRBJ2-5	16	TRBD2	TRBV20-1	TGCAGTGCTCCCCTCGTCGGACTAGCGGGCTCGGGGACCCAGTACTTC	CSAPLVGLAGSGTQYF
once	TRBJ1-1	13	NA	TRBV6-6	TGTGCCATATTGGGGGATATGAACACTGAAGCTTTCTTT	CAILGDMNTEAFF
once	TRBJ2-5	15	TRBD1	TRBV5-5	TGTGCCAGCACCGCCTTTCAGGGGGACCAAGAGACCCAGTACTTC	CASTAFQGDQETQYF